These T cell receptor beta chains were read from a single sample in a study of T cell responses to AZD1222 COVID-19 vaccine. This table comes from immunoSEQ multiplex PCR, and its TCRdb copy is limited to in-frame clones, with some not included. Of around 79,000 clones in the sample, about 87% were seen once. This sample comprised peripheral blood, obtained on day 0 of AZD1222 vaccination. These receptors were obtained from an adult in good health. The CDR3 runs from the conserved cysteine through the conserved F or W. The D gene is left open where the match is weak. Clone size is shown for a subset of rows, as once, few, many or a class of expanded clone.

clone size	J gene	V gene	D gene	CDR3 DNA	CDR3 protein
.	TRBJ1-2	TRBV19	TRBD1	TGTGCCAGTAGTATGGGACAGGGTCGAGGCTACACCTTC	CASSMGQGRGYTF
.	TRBJ2-1	TRBV25-1	TRBD2	TGTGCCAGCAGTGAATTCCCTAGCGGGGGGATCCGCGATGAGCAGTTCTTC	CASSEFPSGGIRDEQFF
.	TRBJ1-2	TRBV30	TRBD1	TGTGCCTGGAGGGGACAGTACTATGGCTACACCTTC	CAWRGQYYGYTF
.	TRBJ2-1	TRBV21-1	.	TGTGCCAGCAGGACTACTAGCGGGCGAAGCTCCTACAATGAGCAGTTCTTC	CASRTTSGRSSYNEQFF
.	TRBJ2-1	TRBV24-1	.	TGTGCCACCAGTGATTTGGACAGCTACAATGAGCAGTTCTTC	CATSDLDSYNEQFF
.	TRBJ2-7	TRBV27	.	TGTGCCAGCAGTTTCGGATACGAGCAGTACTTC	CASSFGYEQYF
.	TRBJ1-1	TRBV6-2/TRBV6-3	.	TGTGCCAGCAGTTACGGAAGAAGGGTTACTGAAGCTTTCTTT	CASSYGRRVTEAFF
.	TRBJ1-2	TRBV9	.	TGTGCCAGCAGCGTTTCAGGGGCTAATGGCTACACCTTC	CASSVSGANGYTF
.	TRBJ2-5	TRBV4-3	.	TGCGCCAGCAGCCAAGAGACAAGCCCCTCGGAGACCCAGTACTTC	CASSQETSPSETQYF
.	TRBJ2-5	TRBV7-9	.	TGTGCCAGCAGCTTACGTCGAGGATCACAAGAGACCCAGTACTTC	CASSLRRGSQETQYF
.	TRBJ1-2	TRBV9	TRBD1	TGTGCCAGCAGCGAGACAGGGGGCGGCTACACCTTC	CASSETGGGYTF
.	TRBJ1-6	TRBV5-1	.	TGCGCCAGCAGCTTGGACAGGGAGAATAATTCACCCCTCCACTTT	CASSLDRENNSPLHF
.	TRBJ2-1	TRBV7-9	TRBD2	TGTGCCAGCAGCCCATACGGCGGGGGGGCAAACAATGAGCAGTTCTTC	CASSPYGGGANNEQFF
few	TRBJ2-1	TRBV27	TRBD2	TGTGCCAGCAGTTTATTTTTAGCGGGGGGGCCAGCCAATGAGCAGTTCTTC	CASSLFLAGGPANEQFF
.	TRBJ1-6	TRBV7-2	.	TGTGCCAACAGCCCTGCGGGGAGGGCAAATTCACCCCTCCACTTT	CANSPAGRANSPLHF
few	TRBJ1-5	TRBV30	.	TGTGCCTGGAGTGCCCTGGGGGGCGGCAATCAGCCCCAGCATTTT	CAWSALGGGNQPQHF
once	TRBJ2-4	TRBV7-9	.	TGTGCCAGCAGCCGCGACGGGAAAACTGAGGACATTCAGTACTTC	CASSRDGKTEDIQYF
.	TRBJ1-1	TRBV6-6	TRBD1	TGTGCCAGCATCTTGACAGGGATGAACACTGAAGCTTTCTTT	CASILTGMNTEAFF
.	TRBJ1-1	TRBV28	.	TGTGCCAGCAGTGAACCCGGGACGAACACTGAAGCTTTCTTT	CASSEPGTNTEAFF
.	TRBJ1-4	TRBV3-1/TRBV3-2	.	TGTGCCAGCAGCCCGAACGTACCTGGGGGGACGATCTCACTGTTTTTT	CASSPNVPGGTISLFF
.	TRBJ1-6	TRBV18	.	TGTGCCAGCTCACCGGAGGGGGTGGCACCCCTCCACTTT	CASSPEGVAPLHF
.	TRBJ1-6	TRBV11-2	.	TGTGCCAGCAGCTCTTTGGATTCACCCCTCCACTTT	CASSSLDSPLHF
.	TRBJ2-7	TRBV6-5	TRBD2	TGTGCCAGCAGTTCTTTGACTAGCGGAACCTACGAGCAGTACTTC	CASSSLTSGTYEQYF
.	TRBJ2-3	TRBV7-2	TRBD2	TGTGCCAGCAGCTTAAGAGCGAGCGGGGCATCCCATCATACGCAGTATTTT	CASSLRASGASHHTQYF
.	TRBJ2-6	TRBV2	.	TGTGCCAGCAGTGAGGAGGGGTCTGGGGCCAACGTCCTGACTTTC	CASSEEGSGANVLTF
.	TRBJ2-2	TRBV6-1	.	TGTGCCAGCAGTGAAGGAGGGGGGAGTAACACCGGGGAGCTGTTTTTT	CASSEGGGSNTGELFF
once	TRBJ1-1	TRBV6-5	.	TGTGCCAGTAAGAGGGATCTCACAGTCAACACTGAAGCTTTCTTT	CASKRDLTVNTEAFF
.	TRBJ2-7	TRBV28	.	TGTGCCAGCAGTCCCTTAGGGGAGCAGTACTTC	CASSPLGEQYF
.	TRBJ1-5	TRBV4-3	.	TGCGCCAGCAGCCATGATCGTACCCAGCCCCAGCATTTT	CASSHDRTQPQHF